This T cell receptor beta chain was sequenced in a study of blood T cell repertoires in COVID-19. As for the study in general: In each case, the material was cDNA or gDNA derived from T cells, B-cell-depleted T cells, or PBMCs.

Generated by immunoSEQ multiplex PCR, the TCRdb table keeps only in-frame clones and is missing some. The sample lists around 75,000 clones, roughly 89% occurring once. The ends lost 5 bases at V and 4 bases at J; junction bases unmatched: 2. The CDR3 has 15 residues. Per germline, CDR1 SGHTA and CDR2 FQGTGA. This rearrangement joins TRBV7-3 to TRBJ2-5, with 15 bases lining up with TRBD2. Sequenced sample: peripheral blood. The clonotype originates from a man aged 55 to 70 with acute or convalescent COVID-19. The CDR3 DNA reads TGTGCCAGCAGCCCGGGACTAGCGGGAGGAGAGACCCAGTACTTC. Its protein is CASSPGLAGGETQYF.